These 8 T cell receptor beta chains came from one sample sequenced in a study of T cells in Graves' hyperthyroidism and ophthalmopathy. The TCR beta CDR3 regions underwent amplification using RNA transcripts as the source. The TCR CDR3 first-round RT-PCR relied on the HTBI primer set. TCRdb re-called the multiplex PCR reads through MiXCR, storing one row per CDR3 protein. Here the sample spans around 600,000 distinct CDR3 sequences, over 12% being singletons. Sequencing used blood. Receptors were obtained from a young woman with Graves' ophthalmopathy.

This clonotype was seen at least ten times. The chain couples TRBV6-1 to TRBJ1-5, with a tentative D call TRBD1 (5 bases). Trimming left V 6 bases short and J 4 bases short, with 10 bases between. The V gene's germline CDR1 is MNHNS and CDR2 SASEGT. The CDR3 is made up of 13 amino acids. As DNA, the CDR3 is TGTGCCAGCAGCTTTAACAGGAATCAGCCCCAGCATTTT. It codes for CASSFNRNQPQHF.

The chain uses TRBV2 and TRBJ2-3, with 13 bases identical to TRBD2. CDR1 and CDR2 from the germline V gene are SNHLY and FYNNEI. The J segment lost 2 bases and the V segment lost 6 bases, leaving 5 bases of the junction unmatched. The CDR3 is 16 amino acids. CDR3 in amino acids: CASREGTSGITDTQYF. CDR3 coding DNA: TGTGCCAGCAGGGAGGGGACTAGCGGGATCACAGATACGCAGTATTTT.

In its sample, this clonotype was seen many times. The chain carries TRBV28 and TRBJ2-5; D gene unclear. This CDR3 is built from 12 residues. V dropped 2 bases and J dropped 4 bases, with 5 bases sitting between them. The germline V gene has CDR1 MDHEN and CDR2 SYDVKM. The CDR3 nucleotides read TGTGCCAGCAGTTTAAGTCGAGAGACCCAGTACTTC. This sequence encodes CASSLSRETQYF.

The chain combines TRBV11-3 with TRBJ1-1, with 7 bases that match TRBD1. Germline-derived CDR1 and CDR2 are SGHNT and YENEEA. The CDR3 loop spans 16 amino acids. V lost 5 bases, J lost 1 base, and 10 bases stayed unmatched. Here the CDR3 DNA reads TGTGCCAGCAGCCACCCGGGACAGAAGAAGAACACTGAAGCTTTCTTT. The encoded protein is CASSHPGQKKNTEAFF.

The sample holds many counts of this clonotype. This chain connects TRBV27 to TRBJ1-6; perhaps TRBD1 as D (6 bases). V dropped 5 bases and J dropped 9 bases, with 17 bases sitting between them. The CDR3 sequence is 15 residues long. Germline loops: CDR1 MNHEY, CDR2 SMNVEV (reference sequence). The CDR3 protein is CASSQGTSQGSPLHF. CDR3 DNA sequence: TGTGCCAGCAGTCAAGGGACATCCCAGGGTTCACCCCTCCACTTT.

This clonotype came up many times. Here the CDR3 reads CSARKTRTSYEQYF. Written as DNA, the CDR3 is TGCAGTGCTAGGAAGACTAGAACTTCCTACGAGCAGTACTTC. This chain uses TRBV20-1 with TRBJ2-7; D perhaps matches TRBD2 (6 bases). Per germline, CDR1 DFQATT and CDR2 SNEGSKA (reference sequence). The CDR3 extends over 14 amino acids. The V and J ends lost 3 bases and 1 base respectively, with 13 bases between them.

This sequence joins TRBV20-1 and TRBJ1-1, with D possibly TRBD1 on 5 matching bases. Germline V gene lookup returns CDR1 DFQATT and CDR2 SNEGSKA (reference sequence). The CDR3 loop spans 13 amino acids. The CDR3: CRASPGGVTEAFF. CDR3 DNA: TGCAGGGCATCCCCGGGGGGGGTAACTGAAGCTTTCTTT.

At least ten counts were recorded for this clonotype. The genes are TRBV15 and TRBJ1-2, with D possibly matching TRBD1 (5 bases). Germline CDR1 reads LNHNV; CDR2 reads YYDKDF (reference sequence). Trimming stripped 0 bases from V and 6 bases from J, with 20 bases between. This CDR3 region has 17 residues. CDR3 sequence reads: CATSRDPRDTWSDGYTF. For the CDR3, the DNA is TGTGCCACCAGCAGAGATCCCAGGGATACATGGTCCGATGGCTACACCTTC. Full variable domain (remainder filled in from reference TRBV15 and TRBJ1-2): DAMVIQNPRYQVTQFGKPVTLSCSQTLNHNVMYWYQQKSSQAPKLLFHYYDKDFNNEADTPDNFQSRRPNTSFCFLDIRSPGLGDTAMYLCATSRDPRDTWSDGYTFGSGTRLTVV.